The 14 T cell receptor beta chains below come from one sample, sequenced in a study of T cell responses to AZD1222 COVID-19 vaccine (dated by TCRdb to the early 2020s). According to the study, the label for this sample's time point signals: baseline before first vaccination. The library came from the immunoSEQ multiplex PCR assay. The source is immuneACCESS, and TCRdb retained only in-frame sequences with V and J called. Part of the clones is not carried over; for the studies checked, unresolved V genes explain less than half of this, and the remainder is unexplained. This sample comprises approximately 100,000 clones, about 93% of them detected only once. The ten largest make up around 2% of the sample. This specimen consisted of peripheral blood, obtained on day 0 of AZD1222 vaccination. The source is an adult in good health.

This sequence joins TRBV5-1 and TRBJ1-2, with D maybe TRBD1 (5 bases). V was clipped by 2 bases and J by 8 bases, with 19 bases between them. The length of the CDR3 is 15 residues. Germline assignment: CDR1 SGHRS and CDR2 YFSETQ. CDR3: CASSLGDVAVGGYTF. In DNA, the CDR3 is TGCGCCAGCAGCTTAGGGGACGTTGCCGTGGGGGGCTACACCTTC.

J is TRBJ1-2 and V is TRBV15; D is possibly TRBD1 (5 bases). Looked up from germline, CDR1 is LNHNV and CDR2 is YYDKDF (reference sequence). Between the trimmed V and J ends, which lost 5 bases and 7 bases, there was a span of 17 bases. This CDR3 comprises 14 residues. In DNA form, the CDR3 reads TGTGCCACCAGCCCGGGGACTAAATTTCTTGGCTACACCTTC. Its protein product is CATSPGTKFLGYTF.

The V call is TRBV2, the J call TRBJ1-4; 10 bases line up with TRBD1. V dropped 6 bases and J dropped 5; count of bases not matched to a gene: 3. The CDR3 runs 14 residues. Germline values: CDR1 SNHLY, CDR2 FYNNEI. The CDR3: CASSPDRGNEKLFF. CDR3 bases: TGTGCCAGCAGCCCGGACAGGGGGAATGAAAAACTGTTTTTT. The variable domain in full, with the rest retrieved from reference TRBV2 and TRBJ1-4, is EPEVTQTPSHQVTQMGQEVILRCVPISNHLYFYWYRQILGQKVEFLVSFYNNEISEKSEIFDDQFSVERPDGSNFTLKIRSTKLEDSAMYFCASSPDRGNEKLFFGSGTQLSVL.

The chain recombines TRBV6-5 with TRBJ1-1, with TRBD1 identical over 10 bases. V was pared by 7 bases and J by 1 base, with 3 bases of the junction left unmatched. Germline CDR1 is MNHEY and CDR2 is SVGAGI. This CDR3 is 14 amino acids long. This CDR3 is CASIRDRGNTEAFF. CDR3 in DNA: TGTGCCAGCATCCGGGACAGGGGGAACACTGAAGCTTTCTTT.

The J gene is TRBJ2-3, the V gene TRBV11-3; TRBD2 might be the D (5 bases). The CDR3 runs 15 residues. The germline V and J ends were trimmed by 4 bases and 2 bases, with 13 bases remaining between them. Germline lookup yields CDR1 SGHNT and CDR2 YENEEA. The CDR3, as DNA: TGTGCCAGCAGCTCCAGCGGCTTGATCACAGATACGCAGTATTTT. The encoded protein is CASSSSGLITDTQYF.

For the CDR3, the DNA is TGTGCCATCAGTAAGGACAGCGGACCGGGCACAGATACGCAGTATTTT. It yields the protein CAISKDSGPGTDTQYF. The V call is TRBV10-3, the J call TRBJ2-3; D perhaps matches TRBD1 (6 bases). The V and J ends lost 5 bases and 1 base respectively, with 16 bases between them. CDR1 is ENHRY, CDR2 SYGVKD, per germline. The CDR3 loop spans 16 amino acids.

The chain employs TRBV12-5 and TRBJ1-3, with no clear D. The V end was cut by 0 bases, the J end by 0 bases, with 9 bases between. Germline CDR1 reads LGHNT; CDR2 reads FRNRAP. CDR3 size: 16 residues. The CDR3 sequence is CASGLVYMSSGNTIYF. CDR3 bases: TGTGCTAGTGGTTTGGTGTATATGAGCTCTGGAAACACCATATATTTT. Based on the CDR3 plus reference TRBV12-5 and TRBJ1-3, the full variable domain is DARVTQTPRHKVTEMGQEVTMRCQPILGHNTVFWYRQTMMQGLELLAYFRNRAPLDDSGMPKDRFSAEMPDATLATLKIQPSEPRDSAVYFCASGLVYMSSGNTIYFGEGSWLTVV.

The chain recombines TRBV7-9 with TRBJ2-5, with D tentatively TRBD1 (5 bases). Per the germline V gene, CDR1 is SEHNR and CDR2 is FQNEAQ (reference sequence). Trimming shortened V by 3 bases and J by 2 bases, and 10 bases separated the two germline ends. The CDR3 is 14 amino acids. CDR3 protein: CASSFLDTQETQYF. The CDR3, as DNA: TGTGCCAGCAGCTTTCTGGACACTCAAGAGACCCAGTACTTC.

The J gene is TRBJ1-2, the V gene TRBV19; tentative D call: TRBD1 (5 bases). CDR3 length equals 14 residues. Germline lookup yields CDR1 LNHDA and CDR2 SQIVND (reference sequence). The V gene lost 5 bases and the J gene lost 3 bases, with 13 bases spanning the gap. The chain's CDR3 is CASSYGGDHYGYTF. Written as DNA, the CDR3 is TGTGCCAGTAGTTATGGGGGGGACCACTATGGCTACACCTTC.

V gene TRBV19 combines with J gene TRBJ2-3; D is undetermined. From germline, CDR1 is LNHDA and CDR2 SQIVND (reference sequence). The CDR3 is 14 amino acids. The germline V and J ends were trimmed by 4 bases and 1 base, with 9 bases remaining between them. The CDR3 sequence is CASSTLIRTDTQYF. The CDR3 DNA follows: TGTGCCAGTAGTACACTGATCCGCACAGATACGCAGTATTTT.

The V and J genes are TRBV28 and TRBJ1-6, with TRBD1 as a possible D gene (6 bases). CDR3 length: 19 amino acids. V gave up 6 bases and J gave up 6 bases, with 27 bases separating them. Germline V gene data show CDR1 as MDHEN and CDR2 as SYDVKM. The CDR3 bases are TGTGCCAGCAGCCGTACCCAGTCCACGATCAGGGGAGTTAATTCACCCCTCCACTTT. It translates to CASSRTQSTIRGVNSPLHF.

CDR3 residues: CASSIGWGPRETQYF. The CDR3 bases are TGTGCCAGTAGTATAGGCTGGGGACCGAGAGAGACCCAGTACTTC. J is TRBJ2-5 and V is TRBV19; tentatively, D is TRBD1 or TRBD2 (5 bases each). Germline V lookup: CDR1 LNHDA, CDR2 SQIVND (reference sequence). The CDR3 sequence is 15 residues long. V was cut by 1 base and J by 4 bases, with 13 bases left in between.

This clone was recorded once. This chain links TRBV18 with TRBJ1-2; no clear D. This CDR3 contains 13 residues. From germline, CDR1 is KGHSH and CDR2 LQKENI. Deletions cut 2 bases from V and 8 bases from J, with 12 bases between. The CDR3 region has the DNA TGTGCCAGCTCACCAGCGGGGAATGGCGGCTACACCTTC. Residues: CASSPAGNGGYTF.

The chain links TRBV18 to TRBJ1-1; D is unclear. The CDR3 spans 15 residues. The germline V gene has CDR1 KGHSH and CDR2 LQKENI. The V end lost 3 bases, the J end lost 0 bases, and 11 bases lay between the germline ends. DNA for the CDR3: TGTGCCAGCTCACCCCCGGGCAGATTGAACACTGAAGCTTTCTTT. Amino acids: CASSPPGRLNTEAFF. Together with reference TRBV18 and TRBJ1-1, the CDR3 gives the full variable domain: NAGVMQNPRHLVRRRGQEARLRCSPMKGHSHVYWYRQLPEEGLKFMVYLQKENIIDESGMPKERFSAEFPKEGPSILRIQQVVRGDSAAYFCASSPPGRLNTEAFFGQGTRLTVV.